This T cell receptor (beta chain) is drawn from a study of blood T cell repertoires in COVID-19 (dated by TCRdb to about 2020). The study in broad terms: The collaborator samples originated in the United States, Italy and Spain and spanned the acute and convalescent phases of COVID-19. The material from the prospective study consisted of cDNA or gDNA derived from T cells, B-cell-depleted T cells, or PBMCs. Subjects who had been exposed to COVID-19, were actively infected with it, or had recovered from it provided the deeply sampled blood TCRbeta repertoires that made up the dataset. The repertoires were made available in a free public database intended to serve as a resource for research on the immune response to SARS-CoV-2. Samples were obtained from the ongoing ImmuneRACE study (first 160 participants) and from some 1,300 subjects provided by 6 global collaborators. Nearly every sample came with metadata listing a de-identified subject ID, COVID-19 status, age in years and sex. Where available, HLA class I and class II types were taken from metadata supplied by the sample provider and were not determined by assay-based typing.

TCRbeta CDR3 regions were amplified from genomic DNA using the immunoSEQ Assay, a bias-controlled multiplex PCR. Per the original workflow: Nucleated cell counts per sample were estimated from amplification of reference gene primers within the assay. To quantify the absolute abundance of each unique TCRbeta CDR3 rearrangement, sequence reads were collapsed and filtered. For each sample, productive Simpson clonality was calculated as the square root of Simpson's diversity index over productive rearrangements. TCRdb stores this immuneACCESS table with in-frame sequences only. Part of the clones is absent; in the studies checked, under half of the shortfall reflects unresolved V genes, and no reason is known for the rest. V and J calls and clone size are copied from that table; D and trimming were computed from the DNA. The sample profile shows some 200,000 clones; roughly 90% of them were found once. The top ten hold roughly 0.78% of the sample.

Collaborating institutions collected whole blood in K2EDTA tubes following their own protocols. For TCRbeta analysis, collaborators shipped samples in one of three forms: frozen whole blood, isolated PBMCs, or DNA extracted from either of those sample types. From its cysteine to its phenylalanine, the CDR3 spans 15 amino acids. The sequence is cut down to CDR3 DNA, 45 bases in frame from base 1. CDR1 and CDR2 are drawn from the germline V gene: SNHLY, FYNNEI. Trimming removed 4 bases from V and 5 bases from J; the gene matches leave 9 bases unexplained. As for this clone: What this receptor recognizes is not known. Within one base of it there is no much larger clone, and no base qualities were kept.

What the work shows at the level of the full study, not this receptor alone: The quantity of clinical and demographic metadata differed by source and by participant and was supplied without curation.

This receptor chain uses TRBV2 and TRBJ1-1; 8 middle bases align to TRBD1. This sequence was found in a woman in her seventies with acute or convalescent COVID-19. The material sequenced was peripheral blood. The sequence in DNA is TGTGCCAGCAGTGCCCGTCCGACAGGGGATACTGAAGCTTTCTTT. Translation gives CASSARPTGDTEAFF. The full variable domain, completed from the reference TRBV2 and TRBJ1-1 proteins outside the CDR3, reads EPEVTQTPSHQVTQMGQEVILRCVPISNHLYFYWYRQILGQKVEFLVSFYNNEISEKSEIFDDQFSVERPDGSNFTLKIRSTKLEDSAMYFCASSARPTGDTEAFFGQGTRLTVV.